A selection of T cell receptor beta chains follows, all from one sample in a study of cytomegalovirus exposure and HLA in healthy donors. Here immunoSEQ multiplex PCR was the method, and the copy in TCRdb shows in-frame clones only, minus some. The data contain approximately 79,000 clones, 78% of them singletons. The sequenced sample consisted of PBMCs. The receptors here all came from a man aged 40-50 years in good health and CMV-seronegative. Both conserved end residues are part of each CDR3. Fields, in order: J gene, D gene, clone size, V gene, CDR3 protein, CDR3 DNA. The D gene is left open where the match is weak. Rows give clone size only sometimes, using once, few, many, or a class for an expanded clone.

TRBJ1-5 | - | - | TRBV6-1 | CASSEVNSNQPQHF | TGTGCCAGCAGTGAAGTTAATAGCAATCAGCCCCAGCATTTT
TRBJ1-2 | TRBD1 | - | TRBV18 | CASSPTYTGQGVYGYTF | TGTGCCAGCTCACCGACATATACGGGACAGGGGGTTTATGGCTACACCTTC
TRBJ2-7 | - | - | TRBV4-1 | CASRGLGRQGSYEQYF | TGCGCCAGCAGGGGGTTAGGGCGCCAGGGTTCGTACGAGCAGTACTTC
TRBJ2-7 | TRBD2 | - | TRBV5-1 | CASTGGSSGRRYEQYF | TGCGCCAGCACCGGGGGATCTAGCGGGAGGCGTTACGAGCAGTACTTC
TRBJ1-5 | TRBD1 | once | TRBV27 | CASSSGTALNRPQHF | TGTGCCAGCAGCTCCGGGACAGCCTTGAATAGGCCCCAGCATTTT
TRBJ1-1 | - | - | TRBV30 | CAWSFSGVAEAFF | TGTGCCTGGAGTTTCTCAGGGGTTGCTGAGGCTTTCTTT
TRBJ1-2 | - | - | TRBV29-1 | CSVLEQAYGYTF | TGCAGCGTTCTCGAGCAGGCCTATGGCTACACCTTC
TRBJ1-1 | - | - | TRBV6-4 | CASSDSWTGGGEAFF | TGTGCCAGCAGTGACTCCTGGACCGGGGGGGGTGAAGCTTTCTTT
TRBJ2-7 | TRBD2 | - | TRBV30 | CAWNPLGLAGAKGTYEQYF | TGTGCCTGGAACCCACTGGGTCTAGCGGGAGCGAAGGGGACCTACGAGCAGTACTTC
TRBJ2-7 | - | few | TRBV11-2 | CASSRVTGLRQEQYF | TGTGCCAGCAGCCGAGTGACAGGTCTACGGCAAGAGCAGTACTTC
TRBJ2-1 | TRBD2 | - | TRBV7-9 | CSAGRTSGSWEQFF | TGTTCCGCGGGTAGGACTAGCGGTTCATGGGAGCAGTTCTTC
TRBJ2-7 | TRBD1 | - | TRBV6-5 | CASSQDRGNYEQYF | TGTGCCAGCAGTCAAGACAGGGGGAACTACGAGCAGTACTTC
TRBJ2-1 | - | - | TRBV6-5 | CASIGSYNEQFF | TGTGCCAGCATCGGCTCCTACAATGAGCAGTTCTTC
TRBJ2-5 | - | - | TRBV9 | CASSVGGQETQYF | TGTGCCAGCAGCGTGGGGGGACAAGAGACCCAGTACTTC
TRBJ2-2 | TRBD2 | - | TRBV7-3 | CASSPTGTSLFANTGELFF | TGTGCCAGCAGTCCGACCGGGACTAGCCTATTTGCGAACACCGGGGAGCTGTTTTTT
TRBJ1-5 | - | - | TRBV7-2 | CASSWTVVAGQPQHF | TGTGCCAGCAGCTGGACAGTAGTCGCGGGTCAGCCCCAGCATTTT
TRBJ1-3 | - | - | TRBV28 | CASSLLDRSTGNTIYF | TGTGCCAGCAGTTTACTCGACAGGTCTACTGGAAACACCATATATTTT
TRBJ1-4 | TRBD1 | - | TRBV2 | CASSEADRVFDEKLFF | TGTGCCAGCAGTGAAGCGGACAGGGTTTTTGATGAAAAACTGTTTTTT
TRBJ2-1 | TRBD1 | - | TRBV18 | CASSPQRDRALGEQFF | TGTGCCAGCTCACCGCAACGGGACAGGGCCCTAGGTGAGCAGTTCTTC
TRBJ2-3 | - | - | TRBV2 | CASRFQADTQYF | TGTGCCAGCAGGTTTCAAGCCGATACGCAGTATTTT
TRBJ2-3 | TRBD2 | - | TRBV28 | CASRDRREYTDTQYF | TGTGCCAGCAGGGATCGGCGGGAGTACACAGATACGCAGTATTTT
TRBJ1-5 | - | few | TRBV2 | CASRGGGSNQPQHF | TGTGCCAGCAGGGGAGGGGGGAGCAATCAGCCCCAGCATTTT
TRBJ1-1 | - | - | TRBV19 | CASSISQENTEAFF | TGTGCCAGTAGTATATCACAGGAGAACACTGAAGCTTTCTTT
TRBJ1-1 | TRBD1 | - | TRBV19 | CASSITGAASEAFF | TGTGCCAGTAGTATAACAGGGGCCGCCTCTGAAGCTTTCTTT
TRBJ1-2 | - | - | TRBV10-3 | CAISESRTGYTF | TGTGCCATCAGTGAGTCCCGGACAGGCTACACCTTC
TRBJ2-3 | - | - | TRBV7-2 | CASSPGTDTQYF | TGTGCCAGCAGCCCCGGCACAGATACGCAGTATTTT
TRBJ2-7 | TRBD2 | - | TRBV27 | CASSPGTSGTYEQYF | TGTGCCAGCAGTCCCGGGACTAGCGGAACTTACGAGCAGTACTTC
TRBJ1-3 | - | - | TRBV5-1 | CASSLGGYSGNTIYF | TGCGCCAGCAGCTTGGGCGGATACTCTGGAAACACCATATATTTT
TRBJ2-3 | TRBD2 | - | TRBV5-6 | CASSLLQTSGRVDTQYF | TGTGCCAGCAGCTTGTTACAGACTAGCGGGAGGGTAGATACGCAGTATTTT
TRBJ2-7 | TRBD1 | few | TRBV28 | CASSSPGTGVNEQYF | TGTGCCAGCAGTTCCCCCGGGACAGGGGTAAACGAGCAGTACTTC
TRBJ1-5 | TRBD1 | - | TRBV5-6 | CASSPFDRDGQPQHF | TGTGCCAGCAGCCCTTTCGACAGGGATGGTCAGCCCCAGCATTTT
TRBJ1-2 | - | - | TRBV5-1 | CASSLVAGGGYTF | TGCGCCAGCAGCTTGGTGGCCGGGGGTGGCTACACCTTC
TRBJ1-2 | TRBD1 | - | TRBV7-6 | CASRIGQGIGGYTF | TGTGCCAGCAGGATAGGACAGGGGATTGGTGGCTACACCTTC
TRBJ2-3 | TRBD1 | - | TRBV5-1 | CASSFDRADTQYF | TGCGCCAGCAGCTTCGACAGGGCAGATACGCAGTATTTT
TRBJ2-7 | - | - | TRBV21-1 | CASSTSPGQSYEQYF | TGTGCCAGCAGCACATCCCCGGGACAGTCTTACGAGCAGTACTTC
TRBJ2-3 | TRBD2 | - | TRBV5-1 | CASSSGTRSDTQYF | TGCGCCAGCAGCTCCGGGACTAGATCGGATACGCAGTATTTT
TRBJ2-7 | TRBD2 | few | TRBV5-1 | CASSWTSGASYEQYF | TGCGCCAGCAGCTGGACTAGCGGGGCATCCTACGAGCAGTACTTC
TRBJ2-6 | - | - | TRBV28 | CASTGANVLTF | TGTGCCAGTACTGGTGCCAACGTCCTGACTTTC
TRBJ2-5 | TRBD1 | - | TRBV18 | CASSLGQGIGETQYF | TGTGCCAGCTCGCTTGGACAGGGGATTGGGGAGACCCAGTACTTC
TRBJ1-1 | - | once | TRBV5-4 | CASSTYLNTEAFF | TGTGCCAGCAGCACCTACCTGAACACTGAAGCTTTCTTT
TRBJ2-7 | TRBD1 | - | TRBV27 | CASSLKSGQSYEQYF | TGTGCCAGCAGTTTAAAATCGGGACAGAGCTACGAGCAGTACTTC
TRBJ1-1 | TRBD1 | - | TRBV29-1 | CSVDDRASTEAFF | TGCAGCGTTGATGACAGGGCGAGCACTGAAGCTTTCTTT
TRBJ2-1 | TRBD1 | - | TRBV5-1 | CASSLGTGSSYNEQFF | TGCGCCAGCAGCTTGGGGACAGGGAGCTCCTACAATGAGCAGTTCTTC
TRBJ1-6 | - | - | TRBV7-2 | CASSNQGAGGTPLHF | TGTGCCAGCAGCAATCAAGGCGCGGGGGGGACACCCCTCCACTTT
TRBJ2-1 | - | few | TRBV7-9 | CASSFDFRSEQFF | TGTGCCAGCAGCTTCGACTTTAGGAGTGAGCAGTTCTTC